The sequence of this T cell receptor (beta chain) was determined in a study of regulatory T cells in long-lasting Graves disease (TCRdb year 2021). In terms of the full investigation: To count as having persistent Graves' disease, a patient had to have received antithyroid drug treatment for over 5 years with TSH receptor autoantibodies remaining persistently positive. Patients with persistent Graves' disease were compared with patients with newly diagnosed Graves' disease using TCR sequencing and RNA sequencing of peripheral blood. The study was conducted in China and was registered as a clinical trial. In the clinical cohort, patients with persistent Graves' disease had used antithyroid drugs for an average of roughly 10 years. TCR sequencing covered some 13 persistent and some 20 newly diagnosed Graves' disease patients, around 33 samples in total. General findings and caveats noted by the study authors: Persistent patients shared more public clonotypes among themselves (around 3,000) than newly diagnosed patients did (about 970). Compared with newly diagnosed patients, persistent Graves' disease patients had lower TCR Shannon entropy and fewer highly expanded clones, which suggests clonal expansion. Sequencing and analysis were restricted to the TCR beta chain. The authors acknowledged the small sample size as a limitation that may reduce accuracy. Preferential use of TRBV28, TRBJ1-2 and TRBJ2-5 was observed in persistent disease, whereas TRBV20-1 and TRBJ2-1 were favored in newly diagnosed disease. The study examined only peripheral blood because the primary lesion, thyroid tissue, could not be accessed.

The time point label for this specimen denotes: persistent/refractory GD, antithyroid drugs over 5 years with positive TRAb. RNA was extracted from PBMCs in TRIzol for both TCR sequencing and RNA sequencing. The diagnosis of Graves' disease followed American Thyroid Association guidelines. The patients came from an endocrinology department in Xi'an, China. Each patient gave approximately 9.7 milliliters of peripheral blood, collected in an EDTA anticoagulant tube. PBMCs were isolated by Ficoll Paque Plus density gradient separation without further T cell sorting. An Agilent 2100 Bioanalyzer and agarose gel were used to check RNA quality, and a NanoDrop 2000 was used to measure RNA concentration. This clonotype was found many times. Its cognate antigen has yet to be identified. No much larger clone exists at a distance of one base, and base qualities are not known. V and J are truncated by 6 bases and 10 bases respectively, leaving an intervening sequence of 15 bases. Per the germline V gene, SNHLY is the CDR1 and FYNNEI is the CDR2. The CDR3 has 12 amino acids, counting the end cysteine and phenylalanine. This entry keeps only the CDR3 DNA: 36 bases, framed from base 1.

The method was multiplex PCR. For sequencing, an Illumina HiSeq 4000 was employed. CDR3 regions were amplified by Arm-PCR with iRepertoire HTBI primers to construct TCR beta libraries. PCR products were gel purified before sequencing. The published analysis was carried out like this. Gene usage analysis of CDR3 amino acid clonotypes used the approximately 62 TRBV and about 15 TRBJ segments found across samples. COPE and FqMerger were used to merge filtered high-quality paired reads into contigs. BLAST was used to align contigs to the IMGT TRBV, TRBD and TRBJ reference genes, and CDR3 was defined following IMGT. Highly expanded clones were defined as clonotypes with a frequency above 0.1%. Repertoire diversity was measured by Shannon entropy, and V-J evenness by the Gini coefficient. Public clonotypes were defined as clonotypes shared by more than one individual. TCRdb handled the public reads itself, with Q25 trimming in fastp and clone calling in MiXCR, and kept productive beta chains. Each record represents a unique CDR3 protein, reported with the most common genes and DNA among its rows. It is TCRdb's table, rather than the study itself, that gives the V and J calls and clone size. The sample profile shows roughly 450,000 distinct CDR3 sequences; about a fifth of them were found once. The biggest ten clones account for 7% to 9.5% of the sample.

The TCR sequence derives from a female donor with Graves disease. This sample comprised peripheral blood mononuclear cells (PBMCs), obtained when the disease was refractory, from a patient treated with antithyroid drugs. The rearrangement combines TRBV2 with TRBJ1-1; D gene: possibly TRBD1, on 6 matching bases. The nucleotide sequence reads TGTGCCAGCAGCCTCCAGGGGAGCTCAGCTTTCTTT. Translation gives CASSLQGSSAFF.